This T cell receptor beta chain emerged from a study of graft-versus-host responses after intestinal transplantation. Overall study context: Once they had received anti-thymocyte globulin induction, all recipients took tacrolimus and steroids for approximately three years. Points from the study as a whole: GvH clones detected in recipient marrow included some appearing first in ileum or blood.

This table comes from immunoSEQ multiplex PCR, and its TCRdb copy is limited to in-frame clones, with some not included. Of just over 95,000 clones listed, 92% were seen once; the top ten hold around 0.15%. For this clone: The target antigen is unknown.

The CDR3 consists of 14 residues. The germline V and J ends were trimmed by 4 bases and 6 bases, with 19 bases remaining between them. Germline V lookup: CDR1 GTSNPN, CDR2 SVGIG (reference sequence). The source of this sequence is a human donor who received an intestinal transplant. This sequence joins TRBV30 and TRBJ2-7; D is unresolved. Sequencing used unstimulated CD4+ T cells sorted from spleen or lymph node cells, obtained before intestinal transplant. CDR3 residues: CAWKQLIGGAEQYF. Here the CDR3 DNA reads TGTGCCTGGAAGCAGTTAATAGGCGGCGCCGAGCAGTACTTC.